This TCR beta chain was identified during a study of blood T cells in healthy people across ages. Study results and caveats: Per-million-T-cell TCR beta diversity fell roughly linearly with age. Using unsorted PBMCs precluded a conclusive naive versus antigen-experienced comparison. Fewer expanded clones and more diversity marked long-lived versus aged donors.

The CDR3 sequence is 16 residues long. The germline gives CDR1 LGHNA, CDR2 YSLEER. Trimming shortened V by 1 base and J by 3 bases, and 15 bases separated the two germline ends. The sample, about 9.7 milliliters of peripheral blood, was drawn from each donor. This clonotype has only a few counts. Antigen specificity is unknown. A second roughly 6 to 11 cycle PCR used barcoded and J-beta primers. MiXCR was run by TCRdb on the 5' RACE reads, yielding one entry per CDR3 protein. The table records around 1,100,000 distinct CDR3 sequences, 35% to 45% of them present only once. The sequencing sample was made of blood. This rearrangement joins TRBV4-3 to TRBJ1-1; D remains unclear. The sequence derives from a young man in good health. This chain's CDR3 is CASSQAFSGEDTEAFF. The CDR3 DNA reads TGCGCCAGCAGCCAAGCCTTTTCTGGGGAGGACACTGAAGCTTTCTTT.